The text below deals with one T cell receptor (beta chain). Its antigen is not known. The sample comes from a study of OX40 agonist ivuxolimab in advanced cancers. Study information: A mean age of roughly 60 years, range roughly 23 to 85, was recorded, and roughly 80% were male. Three partial responders included one hepatocellular carcinoma patient and two cutaneous melanoma patients. Overall study results and limits: Individuals who were partial responders at 0.1-3.0 mg/kg had clonal expansion that ranked among the lowest.

CDR3 size: 16 residues. The V gene end was trimmed by 3 bases and the J gene end by 3 bases; junction bases not matched to a gene: 11. In germline, CDR1 is SGDLS, CDR2 YYNGEE. Generated by immunoSEQ multiplex PCR, the TCRdb table keeps only in-frame clones and is missing some. The data show about 13,000 clones, approximately 85% seen once. The specimen was CD4+ or CD8+ T cells sorted from blood, collected in a trial of the OX40 agonist ivuxolimab. This rearrangement joins TRBV9 to TRBJ2-7, with TRBD1 matching over 8 bases. This receptor was taken from an adult with an advanced solid tumor such as melanoma, head and neck, liver or kidney cancer. CDR3 residues: CASSGQGATPIYEQYF. The CDR3 DNA is TGTGCCAGCAGCGGGCAGGGGGCCACACCTATCTACGAGCAGTACTTC.